This TCR beta chain is from a study of radiation and T cells in renal cell carcinoma. Broader study findings: Irradiated tumors held more dominant CDR3 motifs than control tumors. Intratumoral heterogeneity was not captured in these approximately 1 g regions.

The ends were cut back, 2 bases at V and 0 bases at J, with 12 bases in the middle. This CDR3 is 17 amino acids long. Per germline, CDR1 SGHRS and CDR2 YFSETQ. The method was immunoSEQ multiplex PCR; TCRdb's version includes in-frame clones alone and lacks a portion of them. The data hold around 16,000 clones, with around 60% observed a single time. Documented treatment: treatment-naive control, cytoreductive nephrectomy. Controls were unirradiated tumors from treatment-naive cytoreductive nephrectomy patients. The patient's renal cell carcinoma had clear cell pathology. To note about this clone: The target antigen is unknown.

This TCR came from a man between 45 and 60 years old with renal cell carcinoma. The specimen comprised tumor tissue, sampled from a patient whose treatment was nephrectomy without radiotherapy. The chain couples TRBV5-1 to TRBJ2-6; D might be TRBD1 (5 bases). The CDR3 loop reads CASSFSTVISGANVLTF. CDR3 DNA sequence: TGCGCCAGCAGCTTCTCGACAGTTATCTCTGGGGCCAACGTCCTGACTTTC.